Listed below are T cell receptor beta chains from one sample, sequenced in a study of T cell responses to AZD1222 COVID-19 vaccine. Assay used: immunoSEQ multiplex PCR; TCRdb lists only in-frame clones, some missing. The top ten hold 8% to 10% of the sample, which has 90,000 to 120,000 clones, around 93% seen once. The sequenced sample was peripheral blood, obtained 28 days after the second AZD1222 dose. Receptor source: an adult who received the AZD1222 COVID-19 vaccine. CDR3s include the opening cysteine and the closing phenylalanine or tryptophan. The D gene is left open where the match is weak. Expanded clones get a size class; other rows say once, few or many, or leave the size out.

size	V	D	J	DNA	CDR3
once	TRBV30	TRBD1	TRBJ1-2	TGTGCCACCTCCGGGACAGGGGGGTTTGGCTACACCTTC	CATSGTGGFGYTF
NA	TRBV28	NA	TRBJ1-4	TGTGCCAGCAGATTGCAAGGGTCCAAGGGTGAAAAACTGTTTTTT	CASRLQGSKGEKLFF
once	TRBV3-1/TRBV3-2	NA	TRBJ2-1	TGTGCCAGCAGCGAATGGGGTAGCGCAAAATCGGGGGAGCAGTTCTTC	CASSEWGSAKSGEQFF
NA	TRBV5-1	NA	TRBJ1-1	TGCGCCAGCAGCTTGGATTGGGGTGGGGTTGAAGCTTTCTTT	CASSLDWGGVEAFF
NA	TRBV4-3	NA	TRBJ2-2	TGCGCCAGCAGCCAAGAACCCATGGGGGCGGGCACCGGGGAGCTGTTTTTT	CASSQEPMGAGTGELFF
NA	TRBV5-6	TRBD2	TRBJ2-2	TGTGCCAGCAGCTTGGTTCCAGCGGGAGTAACCGGGGAGCTGTTTTTT	CASSLVPAGVTGELFF
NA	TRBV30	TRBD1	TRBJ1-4	TGTGCCTGGAGGCGAACCGGGACAGGGGAGGGAAAACTGTTTTTT	CAWRRTGTGEGKLFF
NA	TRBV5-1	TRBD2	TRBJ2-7	TGCGCCAGCAGCCTTACTAGCGGGACCGTCTACGAGCAGTACTTC	CASSLTSGTVYEQYF
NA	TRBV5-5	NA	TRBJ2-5	TGTGCCAGCAGCTTGAGCATCCGGAACCCACAAGAGACCCAGTACTTC	CASSLSIRNPQETQYF
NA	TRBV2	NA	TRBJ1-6	TGTGCCAGCAGTGAAGAGATAGGGAGAGCACCCCTCCACTTT	CASSEEIGRAPLHF
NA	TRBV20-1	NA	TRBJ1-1	TGCAGTGCTGCGTGGAACACTGAAGCTTTCTTT	CSAAWNTEAFF
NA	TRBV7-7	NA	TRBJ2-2	TGTGCCAGCAGTCCCGGTATTGCCGGGGAGCTGTTTTTT	CASSPGIAGELFF
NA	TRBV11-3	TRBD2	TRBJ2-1	TGTGCCAGCAGCTTACGGGGGGTGAGGAATGAGCAGTTCTTC	CASSLRGVRNEQFF
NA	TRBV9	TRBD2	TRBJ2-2	TGTGCCAGCAGCGTACCCTCGCGGGAGGGGAACACCGGGGAGCTGTTTTTT	CASSVPSREGNTGELFF
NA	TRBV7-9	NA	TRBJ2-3	TGTGCCAGCAGCCTTAGCGGCACAGATACGCAGTATTTT	CASSLSGTDTQYF
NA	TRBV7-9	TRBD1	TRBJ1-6	TGTGCCAGCAGCTCGACAGGGGACGGCTCACCCCTCCACTTT	CASSSTGDGSPLHF
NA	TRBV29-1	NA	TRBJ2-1	TGCAGCGGTCATAAAGGAACCGGTGAGCAGTTCTTC	CSGHKGTGEQFF
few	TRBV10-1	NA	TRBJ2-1	TGCGCCAGCAGTGACCCCCTCCAGGGCCCTGAGCAGTTCTTC	CASSDPLQGPEQFF
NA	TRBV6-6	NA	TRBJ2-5	TGTGCCAGCAGTTACGCCCTTTACAGGGTTGGGGAGACCCAGTACTTC	CASSYALYRVGETQYF
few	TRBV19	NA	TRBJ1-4	TGTGCCAGTAGTAAGGCGGGGAGTTGGAATGAAAAACTGTTTTTT	CASSKAGSWNEKLFF
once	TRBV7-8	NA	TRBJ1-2	TGTGCCAGCAGCTTAGATAGGGGAACCTATGGCTACACCTTC	CASSLDRGTYGYTF
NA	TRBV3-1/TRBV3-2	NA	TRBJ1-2	TGTGCCAGCAGCCAAGAACAATACGGCAGGGGTCCCCATGGCTACACCTTC	CASSQEQYGRGPHGYTF
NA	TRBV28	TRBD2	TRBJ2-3	TGTGCCAGCAGTCCCCGGACTAGCGTACCAGATACGCAGTATTTT	CASSPRTSVPDTQYF
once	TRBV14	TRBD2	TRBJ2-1	TGTGCCAGCAGCCAAGGCGGGGGGGTTCTATACAATGAGCAGTTCTTC	CASSQGGGVLYNEQFF
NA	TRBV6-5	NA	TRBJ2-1	TGTGCCAGCAGGGGGAATGAGCAGTTCTTC	CASRGNEQFF
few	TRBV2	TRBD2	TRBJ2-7	TGTGCCAGCGGGAGGGCGGGGGAGCAGTACTTC	CASGRAGEQYF
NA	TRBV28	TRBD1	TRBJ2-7	TGTGCCAGCAGTTCGGACAGGGTCTACGAGCAGTACTTC	CASSSDRVYEQYF
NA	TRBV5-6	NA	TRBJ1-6	TGTGCCAGCCAACGACAGCCCTTGCGGGATTCACCCCTCCACTTT	CASQRQPLRDSPLHF
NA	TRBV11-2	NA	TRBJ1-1	TGTGCCAGCAGCTTAGACCCCGGGGGGCCTGAAGCTTTCTTT	CASSLDPGGPEAFF
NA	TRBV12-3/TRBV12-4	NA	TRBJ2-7	TGTGCCAGCAGTTCCAGGGCCTACGAGCAGTACTTC	CASSSRAYEQYF